This TCR beta chain comes out of a study of blood T cells in healthy people across ages. For the second PCR, which ran for 7 to 11 cycles, a sample-barcoded 5' primer and a J-beta primer mix were used. TCRdb reprocessed the 5' RACE reads with MiXCR, giving one entry per CDR3 protein. The table records some 550,000 distinct CDR3 sequences, roughly 48% of them present only once. V lost 6 bases and J lost 5; bases outside the gene matches: 8. This CDR3 has 14 residues. In germline, CDR1 is DFQATT, CDR2 SNEGSKA (reference sequence). This clonotype has just a few counts. The receptor's source is a man older than 75 in good health. J is TRBJ2-5 and V is TRBV20-1; 11 positions match TRBD2. The sequenced material came from blood. This chain's CDR3 is CSASRLAGLETQYF. The CDR3 DNA sequence: TGCAGTGCAAGCCGACTAGCGGGACTTGAGACCCAGTACTTC.